These 14 T cell receptor beta chains were sequenced from one sample in a study of T cell responses to AZD1222 COVID-19 vaccine. TCRdb keeps only in-frame clones here, not all; method: immunoSEQ multiplex PCR. The repertoire holds 95,000 to 150,000 clones, roughly 90% seen once, with less than 2% in the top ten. Sequenced here: peripheral blood, sampled on day 0 of AZD1222 vaccination. These receptors were obtained from an adult in good health.

The V call is TRBV27, the J call TRBJ2-5, with 8 bases aligning to TRBD2. Germline V gives CDR1 MNHEY, CDR2 SMNVEV (reference sequence). V lost 4 bases to trimming and J lost 5 bases; unmatched junction nucleotides: 15. CDR3 length: 17 residues. CDR3 residues: CASSSRPLAGSHETQYF. CDR3 bases: TGTGCCAGCAGTTCACGCCCCTTAGCGGGAAGCCACGAGACCCAGTACTTC.

The V and J genes are TRBV19 and TRBJ1-2; D is undetermined. CDR1 is LNHDA and CDR2 is SQIVND in the germline V gene (reference sequence). There are 14 residues in the CDR3. V lost 6 bases, J lost 1 base, and 12 bases lay in between. The DNA for the CDR3 is TGTGCCAGTAGCGCTGGGCTATTTAACTATGGCTACACCTTC. Protein sequence: CASSAGLFNYGYTF.

This chain joins TRBV9 and TRBJ1-1; D not resolved. Trimming took off 4 bases at V and 1 base at J, with 8 bases between the two ends. Germline values: CDR1 SGDLS, CDR2 YYNGEE. The CDR3 is made up of 13 amino acids. The CDR3: CASSPRTNTEAFF. The CDR3 coding sequence is TGTGCCAGCAGCCCCCGGACGAACACTGAAGCTTTCTTT.

This chain links TRBV4-3 with TRBJ2-7; 11 nucleotides match TRBD1. V lost 4 bases and J lost 4; bases outside the gene matches: 6. The germline V gene has CDR1 LGHNA and CDR2 YSLEER. The CDR3 has 15 residues. CDR3 nucleotides: TGCGCCAGCAGCCGAGGACAGGGGGCGAGATACGAGCAGTACTTC. Protein sequence: CASSRGQGARYEQYF.

The rearrangement uses TRBV3-1 (or the pseudogene TRBV3-2) and TRBJ2-4; D is undetermined. The V gene lost 4 bases and the J gene lost 7 bases, with 11 bases spanning the gap. The length of the CDR3 is 13 residues. CDR1 and CDR2 from the germline V gene are LGHDT and YNNKEL (reference sequence). The CDR3 here is CASSLGERNIQYF. CDR3 DNA sequence: TGTGCCAGCAGCCTCGGCGAGAGGAACATTCAGTACTTC.

V and J are TRBV5-1 and TRBJ2-5; TRBD1 or TRBD2 may be the D gene (6 bases each). Germline V gene data show CDR1 as SGHRS and CDR2 as YFSETQ. V was cut by 0 bases and J by 2 bases, with 8 bases left in between. The CDR3 consists of 14 residues. The CDR3 DNA reads as TGCGCCAGCAGCTTGGCGGGGGCACAAGAGACCCAGTACTTC. It specifies CASSLAGAQETQYF.

As concerns this clone: Other DNA sequences in the sample encode the same CDR3. The gene calls are TRBV18 and TRBJ1-2, with 8 bases identical to TRBD1. CDR1 is KGHSH and CDR2 is LQKENI in the germline V gene. V lost 6 bases to trimming and J lost 3 bases; unmatched junction nucleotides: 3. The CDR3 is 13 amino acids. The CDR3 loop reads CASSPDRDYGYTF. The CDR3 nucleotides are TGTGCCAGCTCCCCGGACAGGGACTATGGCTACACCTTC.

V gene TRBV11-2 combines with J gene TRBJ1-6; 10 positions agree with TRBD1. The germline V gene has CDR1 SGHAT and CDR2 FQNNGV. V lost 5 bases to trimming and J lost 8 bases; unmatched junction nucleotides: 6. CDR3 length: 15 residues. The CDR3, as DNA: TGTGCCAGCAGCCCACGGACAGGGGGTTATTCACCCCTCCACTTT. It codes for CASSPRTGGYSPLHF.

The CDR3 loop reads CASSQALSYEQYF. In DNA form, the CDR3 reads TGTGCCAGCAGCCAAGCGCTCTCCTACGAGCAGTACTTC. The chain couples TRBV3-1 (or the pseudogene TRBV3-2) to TRBJ2-7; no firm D call. Trimming removed 1 base at V and 0 bases at J, with 4 bases between. CDR1 LGHDT and CDR2 YNNKEL come from the germline V gene (reference sequence). CDR3 size: 13 residues.

The chain couples TRBV9 to TRBJ2-3; 8 nucleotides agree with TRBD2. The V and J ends lost 3 bases and 5 bases, in that order; junction bases with no gene match: 8. The germline V gene has CDR1 SGDLS and CDR2 YYNGEE. The CDR3 covers 15 residues. The CDR3 loop is CASSEAGVSIDTQYF. The CDR3 DNA reads TGTGCCAGCAGCGAAGCGGGAGTCTCTATAGATACGCAGTATTTT.

The chain is built from TRBV5-1 and TRBJ1-5, with unresolved D. The CDR3 has 15 amino acids. V lost 0 bases to trimming and J lost 6 bases, with 13 bases between them. CDR1 is SGHRS, CDR2 YFSETQ, per germline. CDR3 region: CASSLVAGRGQPQHF. The CDR3 nucleotides are TGCGCCAGCAGCTTGGTGGCAGGCCGAGGTCAGCCCCAGCATTTT.

The genes are TRBV28 and TRBJ2-3; the match to TRBD1 covers 7 bases. This CDR3 region has 16 residues. V was pared by 6 bases and J by 0 bases, with 9 bases of the junction left unmatched. Per the germline V gene, CDR1 is MDHEN and CDR2 is SYDVKM. In DNA, the CDR3 is TGTGCCAGCAGCCCCAACAGGGACAGAAGCACAGATACGCAGTATTTT. Translated, it gives CASSPNRDRSTDTQYF.

The chain joins TRBV15 to TRBJ1-3; D remains ambiguous. The CDR3 sequence is 14 residues long. CDR1 is LNHNV, CDR2 YYDKDF, per germline (reference sequence). Deletions cut 0 bases from V and 6 bases from J, with 9 bases between. CDR3 sequence reads: CATSREGRENTIYF. The CDR3 DNA follows: TGTGCCACCAGCAGAGAGGGAAGGGAAAACACCATATATTTT.

This clone is a singleton in its sample. The V call is TRBV6-5, the J call TRBJ2-2; no reliable D call. This CDR3 has 12 residues. CDR1 and CDR2 from the germline V gene are MNHEY and SVGAGI. V lost 6 bases, J lost 3 bases, and 5 bases lay in between. CDR3 in DNA: TGTGCCAGCAGATCCCACACCGGGGAGCTGTTTTTT. Residues: CASRSHTGELFF.